This is a list of T cell receptor beta chains from one sample in a study of tumor-infiltrating lymphocytes in primary liver carcinoma. MiXCR was run by TCRdb on the multiplex PCR reads, yielding one entry per CDR3 protein. Of hundreds of thousands of distinct CDR3 sequences in the sample, approximately 54% are singletons; the top ten hold over 15%. Sequencing was performed on peripheral blood. These receptors were collected from a woman aged 25-40 years with primary liver carcinoma and hepatitis B virus infection. Both conserved end residues are part of each CDR3. The size field is filled for only some rows; it gives once, few, many or a size class.

V	size	J	CDR3
TRBV7-9	NA	TRBJ2-7	CARSLPGSYEQYF
TRBV11-2	many	TRBJ2-7	CASSSSAGDYEQYF
TRBV7-8	NA	TRBJ2-7	CTSSLLSLSSYEQYF
TRBV6-2/TRBV6-3	NA	TRBJ2-3	CTSSYPPVASRGTQYF
TRBV6-5	NA	TRBJ1-2	CASSYESGTVPLGSYGYTF
TRBV12-3/TRBV12-4	few	TRBJ1-3	CASRRNTIYF
TRBV29-1	NA	TRBJ2-3	CSVGALGGGVTDTQYF
TRBV6-6	few	TRBJ1-1	CASRPGRGNTEAFF
TRBV4-2	few	TRBJ2-2	CASSQEGEVNTGELFF
TRBV5-1	NA	TRBJ1-5	CASSLGSSGASNQPQHF
TRBV11-2	once	TRBJ2-1	CASSLAGLDNGQFF
TRBV11-2	NA	NA	CASSLTGGQPQYF
TRBV6-2/TRBV6-3	NA	TRBJ2-1	CANTDFEEGTVF
TRBV12-3/TRBV12-4	many	TRBJ2-1	CASRLVGREFF
TRBV10-2	many	TRBJ1-2	CASSGQLGGYTF
TRBV11-3	many	TRBJ2-2	CASSPRNRNTGELFF
TRBV6-1	NA	TRBJ1-2	CASSEAGGNYGYTF
TRBV4-3	NA	TRBJ2-5	CASSQGLMEGETQYF
TRBV14	NA	TRBJ2-3	CASSQAEDTQYF
TRBV12-3/TRBV12-4	NA	TRBJ2-7	CPSSYYSEQYF
TRBV11-2	NA	TRBJ2-1	CACSFVTSGSKQFF
TRBV11-2	once	TRBJ1-1	CASCVQRGVRTEAFF
TRBV7-9	NA	TRBJ2-7	CASSHWGGAPSYEQYF
TRBV5-1	NA	TRBJ2-4	CASSLGAAGTNIQYF
TRBV10-3	few	TRBJ2-1	CAVRRGTSGLNEQFF
TRBV7-3	NA	TRBJ1-2	CASSLSGRDRGGYTF
TRBV11-3	NA	TRBJ2-1	CASSWGLNEQFF
TRBV11-2	NA	TRBJ2-1	CASSRAGTPYERFF
TRBV12-3/TRBV12-4	many	TRBJ1-4	CASSLGILPNEKLFF
TRBV6-2/TRBV6-3	NA	TRBJ1-5	CASSYNRLSQPQHF
TRBV28	NA	TRBJ1-2	CANSSPRGVNYGYTF
TRBV12-3/TRBV12-4	many	TRBJ2-1	CASSLTGAYNEQFF
TRBV12-3/TRBV12-4	many	TRBJ2-1	CASSGSSYNEQFF
TRBV29-1	many	TRBJ1-1	CSVGQLALNTEAFF
TRBV6-1	NA	TRBJ1-1	CASAAGTTAFF
TRBV29-1	NA	TRBJ1-3	CSCTTDSGNTIYF
TRBV5-6	few	TRBJ1-3	CASSRGTGGNTIYF
TRBV12-3/TRBV12-4	NA	TRBJ2-1	CASSLSGSREKQFF
TRBV6-5	NA	TRBJ1-1	CASSYSYSQNTEAFF
TRBV29-1	NA	TRBJ2-7	CSERDSSYEQYF
TRBV6-1	many	TRBJ2-1	CASSEGRGLLTEQFF
TRBV11-3	NA	TRBJ2-4	CACSLDQETLFVAGGVAKNIQYF
TRBV5-6	NA	TRBJ2-6	CASSLGQGLGALTF
TRBV5-6	few	TRBJ2-5	CASSLGAETQYF
TRBV11-2	NA	TRBJ2-1	CASSLERNSYNEQLF
TRBV6-2/TRBV6-3	many	TRBJ2-4	CASSTGTSALLAKNIQYF
TRBV29-1	few	TRBJ2-3	CSALPKNTDTQYF
TRBV7-8	few	TRBJ1-4	CASGLDSRRNEKLFF
TRBV6-5	NA	TRBJ2-1	CASRRDSTYNEQFF
TRBV10-3	medium-sized	TRBJ2-1	CAISPTATRDEQFF